Below are 29 T cell receptor beta chains sequenced from a single sample in a study of T cells in Graves' hyperthyroidism and ophthalmopathy. Amplification of TCR beta CDR3 regions was performed using RNA transcripts as template. RT-PCR in the first round (using the HTBI primer set) targeted the TCR CDR3. In TCRdb, the multiplex PCR reads were re-called with MiXCR into one record per CDR3 protein. Of some 600,000 distinct CDR3 sequences listed, 14% were seen once; the top ten hold roughly 5.7%. The sequencing sample was made of blood. The receptors stem from a woman between 25 and 40 years old with Graves' hyperthyroidism that later progressed to Graves' ophthalmopathy.

In its sample, this clonotype was seen many times. The chain recombines TRBV11-2 with TRBJ2-2, with 13 bases lining up with TRBD2. V dropped 2 bases and J dropped 5; count of bases not matched to a gene: 5. In germline, CDR1 is SGHAT, CDR2 FQNNGV. This CDR3 has 17 residues. In DNA form, the CDR3 reads TGTGCCAGCAGCTTAAGTACTAGCGGGAGGGCAACCGGGGAGCTGTTTTTT. Protein sequence: CASSLSTSGRATGELFF.

The genes are TRBV5-4 and TRBJ1-2; 9 nucleotides align to TRBD1. The germline CDR1 and CDR2 sequences are SGHNT and YYREEE (reference sequence). The CDR3 loop spans 14 amino acids. V lost 3 bases and J lost 8; bases outside the gene matches: 8. The CDR3 coding sequence is TGTGCCAGCAGCTCAGGGACAGGGACTGGGGGCTACACCTTC. Translated: CASSSGTGTGGYTF.

This clonotype showed up many times. J is TRBJ2-1 and V is TRBV27; D may be TRBD1 (5 bases). In germline, CDR1 is MNHEY, CDR2 SMNVEV (reference sequence). This CDR3 spans 16 amino acids. Trimming shortened V by 0 bases and J by 8 bases, and 17 bases separated the two germline ends. The CDR3 is CASSLSNPGFWYEQFF. The CDR3 DNA is TGTGCCAGCAGTTTATCGAACCCAGGGTTTTGGTATGAGCAGTTCTTC.

This clonotype was seen ten or more times. The rearrangement joins TRBV9 to TRBJ2-3; D gene ambiguous. Trimming removed 0 bases from V and 3 bases from J, with 14 bases in between. Germline-derived CDR1 and CDR2 are SGDLS and YYNGEE. The CDR3 runs to 16 residues. The CDR3 here is CASSVGHPHSTDTQYF. In DNA form, the CDR3 reads TGTGCCAGCAGCGTAGGTCACCCTCATTCTACAGATACGCAGTATTTT.

At least ten counts were recorded for this clonotype. This chain links TRBV10-1 with TRBJ1-1; D not certain. CDR3 length: 14 amino acids. V shed 0 bases and J shed 1 base, with 6 bases lying between them. Germline loops: CDR1 WNHNN, CDR2 SYGVQD (reference sequence). For the CDR3, the DNA is TGCGCCAGCAGTGAGTCAGAGACGAACACTGAAGCTTTCTTT. It is translated as CASSESETNTEAFF.

This clonotype was recorded at least ten times. The chain couples TRBV20-1 to TRBJ2-5; D call uncertain. Germline V CDR1 and CDR2: DFQATT, SNEGSKA (reference sequence). V lost 6 bases to trimming and J lost 2 bases, with 7 bases between them. The CDR3 runs to 11 residues. The CDR3 sequence: CSALGQETQYF. DNA of the CDR3: TGCAGTGCCCTAGGACAAGAGACCCAGTACTTC.

This clonotype was observed at least ten times. J is TRBJ1-1 and V is TRBV29-1; no reliable D call. V was cut by 4 bases and J by 1 base, with 7 bases left in between. Germline lookup yields CDR1 SQVTM and CDR2 ANQGSEA. The CDR3 sequence is 12 residues long. The CDR3 DNA sequence: TGCAGCGTTGGGCAAACGAACACTGAAGCTTTCTTT. The encoded protein is CSVGQTNTEAFF.

This clonotype appeared many times. The CDR3 is CASSGQENYGYTF. The CDR3 DNA reads as TGTGCCAGCAGCGGTCAGGAGAACTATGGCTACACCTTC. This chain links TRBV9 with TRBJ1-2, with D unresolved. This CDR3 has 13 amino acids. Germline values: CDR1 SGDLS, CDR2 YYNGEE. Trimming pared 3 bases from V and 2 bases from J, leaving 8 bases between.

The chain combines TRBV12-5 with TRBJ2-5; D is perhaps TRBD2 (5 bases). The germline V and J ends were trimmed by 2 bases and 1 base, with 14 bases remaining between them. The CDR3 sequence is 16 residues long. Germline CDR1 and CDR2: LGHNT and FRNRAP. CDR3 DNA sequence: TGTGCTAGTGGTTTGAGGGCAAGCGGAGGCCAAGAGACCCAGTACTTC. It specifies CASGLRASGGQETQYF.

This clonotype was recorded many times. CDR3 sequence reads: CASSQEVPGAQAFF. The CDR3 nucleotides are TGTGCCAGCAGCCAAGAGGTTCCGGGGGCGCAGGCTTTCTTT. V and J are TRBV14 and TRBJ1-1, with D perhaps TRBD1 (6 bases). Trimming cost V 0 bases and J 11 bases, with 16 bases left between them. Germline CDR1 is SGHDN and CDR2 is FVKESK. The CDR3 covers 14 residues.

This clonotype has ten or more counts. The chain joins TRBV30 to TRBJ1-2, with unresolved D. The V gene's germline CDR1 is GTSNPN and CDR2 SVGIG (reference sequence). The germline V and J ends were trimmed by 0 bases and 0 bases, with 14 bases remaining between them. The CDR3 covers 16 residues. CDR3: CAWSVTYLTTNYGYTF. CDR3 in DNA: TGTGCCTGGAGTGTAACCTACCTCACCACTAACTATGGCTACACCTTC.

V usage is TRBV4-1 and J usage is TRBJ2-7; no reliable D call. The CDR3 runs to 15 residues. The germline V gene has CDR1 MGHRA and CDR2 YSYEKL. Trimming took 0 bases from V and 0 from J, leaving 9 bases between them. DNA for the CDR3: TGCGCCAGCAGCCAAGAGTCAACTCTCTCCTACGAGCAGTACTTC. Translated, it gives CASSQESTLSYEQYF.

This clonotype has at least ten counts. The chain employs TRBV11-3 and TRBJ2-5; D may be TRBD1 or TRBD2 (5 bases each). The CDR3 has 15 amino acids. Germline values: CDR1 SGHNT, CDR2 YENEEA. V shed 5 bases and J shed 3 bases, with 16 bases lying between them. The CDR3 is CASSPRGDPKETQYF. For the CDR3, the DNA is TGTGCCAGCAGCCCAAGAGGGGATCCCAAAGAGACCCAGTACTTC.

This clonotype was picked up many times. The rearrangement joins TRBV11-2 to TRBJ2-7; D is uncertain. This CDR3 has 12 amino acids. The ends were cut back, 3 bases at V and 3 bases at J, with 6 bases in the middle. The V gene's germline CDR1 is SGHAT and CDR2 FQNNGV. The DNA of the CDR3 is TGTGCCAGCAGCTTCTCCTTCTACGAGCAGTACTTC. It encodes CASSFSFYEQYF.

The CDR3 loop is CASSTFGEKMAYEQYF. The CDR3 region has the DNA TGTGCCAGTAGTACCTTCGGGGAAAAAATGGCCTACGAGCAGTACTTC. The chain links TRBV19 to TRBJ2-7; D perhaps matches TRBD2 (5 bases). V was cut by 4 bases and J by 2 bases, with 18 bases left in between. CDR3 length equals 16 residues. CDR1 and CDR2 from the germline V gene are LNHDA and SQIVND (reference sequence).

Remarks on this clonotype: Given a much more abundant clone one base away, this may be a read error. The gene calls are TRBV2 and TRBJ2-7; D may be TRBD2 (6 bases). This CDR3 is 13 amino acids long. Germline V gene lookup returns CDR1 SNHLY and CDR2 FYNNEI. The CDR3 spells CAGLVTAGYKQYF. In DNA form, the CDR3 reads TGTGCCGGTTTAGTTACAGCGGGCTACAAGCAGTACTTC.

This clonotype was seen many times. V gene TRBV5-1 combines with J gene TRBJ2-3; a possible D gene is TRBD2 (5 bases). Looked up from germline, CDR1 is SGHRS and CDR2 is YFSETQ. The CDR3 runs 15 residues. V dropped 4 bases and J dropped 4 bases, with 16 bases sitting between them. CDR3: CASSGGWLAADTQYF. CDR3 coding DNA: TGCGCCAGCAGCGGTGGTTGGCTAGCAGCAGATACGCAGTATTTT.

The chain carries TRBV30 and TRBJ1-4, with 12 bases lining up with TRBD1. After removal of 4 bases from V and 4 bases from J, the junction contained 7 bases not matched to a gene. CDR1 is GTSNPN, CDR2 SVGIG, per germline (reference sequence). This CDR3 region has 16 residues. CDR3 amino acids: CAWTQGQGADNEKLFF. The CDR3, as DNA: TGTGCCTGGACGCAGGGACAGGGGGCAGATAATGAAAAACTGTTTTTT. The full variable domain, in which reference TRBV30 and TRBJ1-4 provide the parts outside the CDR3, is SQTIHQWPATLVQPVGSPLSLECTVEGTSNPNLYWYRQAAGRGLQLLFYSVGIGQISSEVPQNLSASRPQDRQFILSSKKLLLSDSGFYLCAWTQGQGADNEKLFFGSGTQLSVL.

Many counts were recorded for this clonotype. V is TRBV30 and J is TRBJ1-1; 9 bases align to TRBD1. The CDR3 sequence is 12 residues long. Trimming removed 4 bases from V and 7 bases from J; junction bases left unmatched: 4. Germline V gene lookup returns CDR1 GTSNPN and CDR2 SVGIG (reference sequence). The CDR3 sequence is CAWTKGQGEAFF. CDR3 sequence (DNA): TGTGCCTGGACTAAGGGACAGGGTGAAGCTTTCTTT. Together with reference TRBV30 and TRBJ1-1, the CDR3 gives the full variable domain: SQTIHQWPATLVQPVGSPLSLECTVEGTSNPNLYWYRQAAGRGLQLLFYSVGIGQISSEVPQNLSASRPQDRQFILSSKKLLLSDSGFYLCAWTKGQGEAFFGQGTRLTVV.

On this clonotype itself: A far larger clone lies a single base away; this is likely a read error. The CDR3 nucleotides are TGTGCCAGCAGCTATGGGAACGGGGAGCTGTTTTTT. It specifies CASSYGNGELFF. The chain carries TRBV7-6 and TRBJ2-2; D is unclear. Germline V gene lookup returns CDR1 SGHVS and CDR2 FNYEAQ. Trimming took 4 bases from V and 7 from J, leaving 7 bases between them. The CDR3 has 12 amino acids.

In this sample, this clonotype turned up many times. CDR3 DNA sequence: TGCAGCGTTGATACACTAGCAGTCTACAATGAGCAGTTCTTC. This gives the protein CSVDTLAVYNEQFF. The gene calls are TRBV29-1 and TRBJ2-1; a weak D match, TRBD2 (6 bases). Germline V gives CDR1 SQVTM, CDR2 ANQGSEA. CDR3 length: 14 residues. Trimming took off 3 bases at V and 3 bases at J, with 12 bases between the two ends.

This clonotype was detected only a few times. The chain joins TRBV19 to TRBJ1-2; D remains ambiguous. Germline V CDR1 and CDR2: LNHDA, SQIVND (reference sequence). V was shortened by 6 bases and J by 3 bases, with 8 bases between the two germline ends. CDR3 length: 12 amino acids. This CDR3 reads CASSSQDYGYTF. The DNA of the CDR3 is TGTGCCAGTAGCTCGCAGGACTATGGCTACACCTTC.

This clonotype was recorded at least ten times. This rearrangement joins TRBV5-5 to TRBJ1-4, with D hard to call. The length of the CDR3 is 14 residues. V was pared by 1 base and J by 0 bases, with 4 bases between. Germline V gene lookup returns CDR1 SGHKS and CDR2 YYEKEE (reference sequence). CDR3 residues: CASSLSTTNEKLFF. CDR3 bases: TGTGCCAGCAGCTTGAGTACAACTAATGAAAAACTGTTTTTT.

In its sample, this clonotype was seen a few times. The chain couples TRBV28 to TRBJ1-1; a possible D gene is TRBD1 (5 bases). This CDR3 contains 15 residues. The germline gives CDR1 MDHEN, CDR2 SYDVKM. V lost 0 bases and J 2 bases, leaving 10 bases between the germline ends. CDR3 DNA: TGTGCCAGCAGTTTATGGTTTGGGGGTAACACTGAAGCTTTCTTT. Its protein product is CASSLWFGGNTEAFF.

This clonotype has a handful of counts. The CDR3 reads CASSLVGQTAKKLFF. CDR3 DNA: TGTGCCAGCAGCTTGGTGGGTCAGACGGCTAAAAAACTGTTTTTT. This chain uses TRBV5-8 with TRBJ1-4; no definite D call. Trimming shortened V by 0 bases and J by 9 bases, and 15 bases separated the two germline ends. Germline loops: CDR1 SGHTS, CDR2 YDEGEE. This CDR3 has 15 residues.

This clonotype was seen repeatedly, ten times or more. J is TRBJ1-2 and V is TRBV18; D might be TRBD1 (6 bases). In germline, CDR1 is KGHSH, CDR2 LQKENI. The V end was cut by 0 bases, the J end by 4 bases, with 12 bases between. The CDR3 has 15 residues. CDR3 nucleotide sequence: TGTGCCAGCTCACCACCTGGACAGCCCATCTATGGCTACACCTTC. Translated, it gives CASSPPGQPIYGYTF.

As to this clonotype: A much larger clone is a single base away; this may be a read error. The gene calls are TRBV7-9 and TRBJ1-1; a weak D match, TRBD1 (6 bases). Germline assignment: CDR1 SEHNR and CDR2 FQNEAQ (reference sequence). Trimming took off 10 bases at V and 0 bases at J, with 12 bases between the two ends. The CDR3 sequence is 13 residues long. CDR3 region: CATGAGVNTEAFF. The CDR3 nucleotides are TGTGCCACCGGGGCAGGGGTGAACACTGAAGCTTTCTTT.

This clonotype has a count of ten or more. V is TRBV11-2 and J is TRBJ1-2, with 8 bases aligning to TRBD1. CDR1 and CDR2 (germline): SGHAT, FQNNGV. The CDR3 is 13 amino acids. Trimming took 6 bases from V and 7 from J; bases not matched to a gene: 7. Here the CDR3 reads CASRNQGAGGYTF. Here the CDR3 DNA reads TGTGCCAGCAGAAATCAGGGGGCTGGTGGCTACACCTTC.

The table lists this clonotype with many counts. The V and J genes are TRBV2 and TRBJ2-1; D is perhaps TRBD2 (6 bases). Trimming removed 4 bases at V and 5 bases at J, with 21 bases between. The CDR3 totals 17 residues. Germline loops: CDR1 SNHLY, CDR2 FYNNEI. The CDR3 here is CASSGNPQGGSNNEQFF. The CDR3 bases are TGTGCCAGCAGTGGTAACCCTCAGGGAGGCTCGAACAATGAGCAGTTCTTC. Supplemented by reference TRBV2 and TRBJ2-1, the full variable domain reads EPEVTQTPSHQVTQMGQEVILRCVPISNHLYFYWYRQILGQKVEFLVSFYNNEISEKSEIFDDQFSVERPDGSNFTLKIRSTKLEDSAMYFCASSGNPQGGSNNEQFFGPGTRLTVL.